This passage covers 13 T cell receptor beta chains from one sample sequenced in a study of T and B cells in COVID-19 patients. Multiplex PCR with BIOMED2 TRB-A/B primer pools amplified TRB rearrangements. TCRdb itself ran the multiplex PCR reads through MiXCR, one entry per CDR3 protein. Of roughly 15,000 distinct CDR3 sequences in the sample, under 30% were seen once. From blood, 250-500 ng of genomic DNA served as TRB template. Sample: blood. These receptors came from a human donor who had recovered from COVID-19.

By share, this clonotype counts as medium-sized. CDR3 in amino acids: CSVEDRGLTDTQYF. DNA for the CDR3: TGCAGCGTTGAGGACAGGGGCCTCACAGATACGCAGTATTTT. V is TRBV29-1 and J is TRBJ2-3, with TRBD1 matching over 9 bases. CDR1 is SQVTM and CDR2 is ANQGSEA in the germline V gene. The CDR3 has 14 residues. V gave up 3 bases and J gave up 2 bases; unmatched junction bases: 3.

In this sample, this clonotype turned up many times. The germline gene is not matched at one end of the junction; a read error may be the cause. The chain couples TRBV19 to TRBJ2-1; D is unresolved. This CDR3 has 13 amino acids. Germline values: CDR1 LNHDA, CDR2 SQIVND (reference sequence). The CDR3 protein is CASSAPQHHDQFF. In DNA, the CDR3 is TGTGCCAGTTCCGCCCCCCAGCATCATGATCAGTTCTTC.

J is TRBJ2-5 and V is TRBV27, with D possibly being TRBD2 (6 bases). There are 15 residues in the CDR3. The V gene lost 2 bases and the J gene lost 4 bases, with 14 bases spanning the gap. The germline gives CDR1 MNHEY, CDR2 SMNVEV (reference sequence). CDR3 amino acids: CASSLRRGWGETQYF. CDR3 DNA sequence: TGTGCCAGCAGTTTACGTCGGGGGTGGGGAGAGACCCAGTACTTC.

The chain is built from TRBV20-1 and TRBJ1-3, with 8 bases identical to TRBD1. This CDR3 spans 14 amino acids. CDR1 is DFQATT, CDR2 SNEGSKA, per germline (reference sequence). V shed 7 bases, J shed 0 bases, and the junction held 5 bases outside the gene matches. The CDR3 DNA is TGCAGTGGCATGGGGACAGGCTCTGGAAACACCATATATTTT. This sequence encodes CSGMGTGSGNTIYF.

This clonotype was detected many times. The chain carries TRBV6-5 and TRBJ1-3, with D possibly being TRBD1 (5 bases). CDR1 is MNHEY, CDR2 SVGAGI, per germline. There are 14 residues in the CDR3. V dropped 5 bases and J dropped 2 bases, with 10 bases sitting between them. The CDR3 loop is CASSRSGPGNTIYF. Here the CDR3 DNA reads TGTGCCAGCAGTCGATCAGGGCCTGGAAACACCATATATTTT.

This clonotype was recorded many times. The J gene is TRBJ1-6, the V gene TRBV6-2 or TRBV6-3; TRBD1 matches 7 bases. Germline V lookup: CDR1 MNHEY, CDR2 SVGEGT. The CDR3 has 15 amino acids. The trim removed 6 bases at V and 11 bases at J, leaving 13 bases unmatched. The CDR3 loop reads CASSPFTGEGAPLHF. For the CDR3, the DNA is TGTGCCAGCAGCCCTTTCACAGGGGAGGGAGCACCCCTCCACTTT.

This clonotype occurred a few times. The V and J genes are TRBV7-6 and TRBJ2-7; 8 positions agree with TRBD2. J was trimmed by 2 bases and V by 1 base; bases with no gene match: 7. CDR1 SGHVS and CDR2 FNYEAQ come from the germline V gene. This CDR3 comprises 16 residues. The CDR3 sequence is CASSLERRGDPYEQYF. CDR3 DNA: TGTGCCAGCAGCTTAGAGAGGCGGGGGGACCCCTACGAGCAGTACTTC.

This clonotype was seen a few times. The CDR3 DNA is TGTGCCAGCAGCAGGGACAGGGGGCCCAAGACCCAGTACTTC. Protein: CASSRDRGPKTQYF. The V call is TRBV7-2, the J call TRBJ2-5; TRBD1 agrees at 12 bases. The CDR3 totals 14 residues. The junction had 4 bases not matched to a gene; V was cut back by 5 bases and J by 6 bases. Germline CDR1 reads SGHTA; CDR2 reads FQGNSA.

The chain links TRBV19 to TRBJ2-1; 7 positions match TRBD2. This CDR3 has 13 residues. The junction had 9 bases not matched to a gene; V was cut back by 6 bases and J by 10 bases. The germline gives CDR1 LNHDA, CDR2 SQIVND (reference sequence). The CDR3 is CASRRAGEREQFF. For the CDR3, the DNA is TGTGCCAGTAGGAGGGCGGGGGAGAGGGAGCAGTTCTTC.

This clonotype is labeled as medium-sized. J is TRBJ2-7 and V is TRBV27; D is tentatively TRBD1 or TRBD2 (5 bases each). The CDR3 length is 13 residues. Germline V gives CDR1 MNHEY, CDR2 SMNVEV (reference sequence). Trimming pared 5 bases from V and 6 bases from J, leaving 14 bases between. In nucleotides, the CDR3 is TGTGCCAGCAGTACCGGGGCGACATCCGAGCAGTACTTC. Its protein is CASSTGATSEQYF.

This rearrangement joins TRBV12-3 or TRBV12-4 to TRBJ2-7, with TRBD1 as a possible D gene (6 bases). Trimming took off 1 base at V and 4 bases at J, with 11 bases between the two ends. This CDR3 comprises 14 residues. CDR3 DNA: TGTGCCAGCAGTTTAGGGGGACAAACTTACGAGCAGTACTTC. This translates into CASSLGGQTYEQYF.

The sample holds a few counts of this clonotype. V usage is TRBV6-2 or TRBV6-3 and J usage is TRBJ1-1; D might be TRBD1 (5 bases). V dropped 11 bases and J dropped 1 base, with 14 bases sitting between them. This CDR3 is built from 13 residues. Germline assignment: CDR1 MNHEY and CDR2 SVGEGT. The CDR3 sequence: CAGRRDGNTEAFF. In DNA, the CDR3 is TGTGCCGGACGCCGGGACGGGAACACTGAAGCTTTCTTT.

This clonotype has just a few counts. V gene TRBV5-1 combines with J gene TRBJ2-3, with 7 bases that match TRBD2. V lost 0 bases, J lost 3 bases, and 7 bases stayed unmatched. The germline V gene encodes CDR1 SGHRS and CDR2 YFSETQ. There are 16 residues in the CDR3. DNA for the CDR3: TGCGCCAGCAGCTTGGGCCAGCGGGGAGGAACAGATACGCAGTATTTT. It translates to CASSLGQRGGTDTQYF.